Shown below are 12 T cell receptor beta chains from a single sample sequenced in a study of OX40 agonist ivuxolimab in advanced cancers. Produced via immunoSEQ multiplex PCR; TCRdb's table is partial and in-frame only. The table shows 25,000 to 30,000 clones, with 80% occurring only once. This material consisted of CD4+ or CD8+ T cells sorted from blood, taken in a trial of the OX40 agonist ivuxolimab. The receptors come from an adult with an advanced solid tumor such as melanoma, head and neck, liver or kidney cancer.

The genes are TRBV29-1 and TRBJ2-7; possibly TRBD1 for D (6 bases). Germline V gene lookup returns CDR1 SQVTM and CDR2 ANQGSEA. Between the trimmed V and J ends, which lost 7 bases and 1 base, there was a span of 14 bases. CDR3 length equals 13 residues. Written as DNA, the CDR3 is TGCAGCGCCTCGGACAGTACATCCTACGAGCAGTACTTC. Amino acid sequence: CSASDSTSYEQYF.

The V gene is TRBV5-6, the J gene TRBJ2-1; 9 bases map to TRBD1. Trimming cost V 3 bases and J 3 bases; bases outside gene matches: 7. The CDR3 has 16 amino acids. Germline-derived CDR1 and CDR2 are SGHDT and YYEEEE. The CDR3 is CASSSGGTGYYNEQFF. The CDR3 nucleotides read TGTGCCAGCAGCTCTGGGGGGACAGGGTACTACAATGAGCAGTTCTTC.

This rearrangement joins TRBV9 to TRBJ2-1; 9 bases fit TRBD1. The germline gives CDR1 SGDLS, CDR2 YYNGEE. Trimming took 1 base from V and 8 from J; bases not matched to a gene: 10. This CDR3 is 16 amino acids long. CDR3 sequence reads: CASSVFGTGTGDEQFF. CDR3 nucleotide sequence: TGTGCCAGCAGCGTATTTGGGACAGGGACTGGCGATGAGCAGTTCTTC.

This clone has only one observation. V usage is TRBV27 and J usage is TRBJ1-1, with D possibly being TRBD1 (5 bases). The ends were cut back, 2 bases at V and 8 bases at J, with 9 bases in the middle. The germline gives CDR1 MNHEY, CDR2 SMNVEV (reference sequence). The CDR3 contains 12 residues. This CDR3 is CASSLRGREAFF. In DNA, the CDR3 is TGTGCCAGCAGTTTAAGGGGCCGAGAAGCTTTCTTT.

This CDR3 is CAGGPLGDSNQPQHF. The CDR3 coding sequence is TGTGCCGGGGGCCCTTTGGGCGATAGCAATCAGCCCCAGCATTTT. The chain joins TRBV6-6 to TRBJ1-5, with TRBD1 as a possible D gene (6 bases). This CDR3 spans 15 amino acids. Germline CDR1 reads MNHNY; CDR2 reads SVGAGI (reference sequence). V lost 11 bases, J lost 0 bases, and 17 bases lay in between.

The chain carries TRBV5-6 and TRBJ2-7; 7 bases are a match to TRBD1. V lost 7 bases and J lost 4; bases outside the gene matches: 11. CDR3 length: 14 amino acids. The germline V gene encodes CDR1 SGHDT and CDR2 YYEEEE. Here the CDR3 reads CASEGVTGFYEQYF. DNA of the CDR3: TGTGCCAGCGAAGGAGTGACAGGGTTTTACGAGCAGTACTTC. The full variable domain, rest sourced from reference TRBV5-6 and TRBJ2-7, is DAGVTQSPTHLIKTRGQQVTLRCSPKSGHDTVSWYQQALGQGPQFIFQYYEEEERQRGNFPDRFSGHQFPNYSSELNVNALLLGDSALYLCASEGVTGFYEQYFGPGTRLTVT.

The CDR3 DNA reads TGTGCCAGCAGCTTACGAACGTATGGCTACACCTTC. This translates into CASSLRTYGYTF. The rearrangement joins TRBV5-8 to TRBJ1-2; no definite D call. Germline lookup yields CDR1 SGHTS and CDR2 YDEGEE. V was pared by 2 bases and J by 5 bases, with 7 bases between. This CDR3 region has 12 residues.

The chain carries TRBV2 and TRBJ2-5; no reliable D call. The ends were cut back, 10 bases at V and 2 bases at J, with 11 bases in the middle. CDR1 is SNHLY, CDR2 FYNNEI, per germline. This CDR3 has 12 amino acids. The CDR3 sequence is CATTGLQETQYF. In DNA form, the CDR3 reads TGTGCCACAACGGGCCTTCAAGAGACCCAGTACTTC.

This clone is medium-sized (0.01 to 0.1%) in the sample. V usage is TRBV10-2 and J usage is TRBJ2-1; 7 bases match TRBD2. This CDR3 region has 15 residues. Germline lookup yields CDR1 WSHSY and CDR2 SAAADI. The trim removed 2 bases at V and 3 bases at J, leaving 4 bases unmatched. The CDR3 protein is CASSERWGGYNEQFF. DNA of the CDR3: TGCGCCAGCAGTGAGAGGTGGGGGGGCTACAATGAGCAGTTCTTC.

The rearrangement joins TRBV6-6 to TRBJ2-3, with 8 bases lining up with TRBD2. Trimming cost V 6 bases and J 0 bases; bases outside gene matches: 5. The CDR3 loop spans 15 amino acids. CDR1 is MNHNY, CDR2 SVGAGI, per germline (reference sequence). The chain's CDR3 is CASSRGGTSTDTQYF. CDR3 in DNA: TGTGCCAGCAGCCGGGGGGGTACTAGCACAGATACGCAGTATTTT.

The genes are TRBV6-1 and TRBJ1-6, with 7 nucleotides matching TRBD1. The V and J ends lost 6 bases and 5 bases, in that order; junction bases with no gene match: 4. Germline lookup yields CDR1 MNHNS and CDR2 SASEGT. This CDR3 contains 14 residues. The CDR3 sequence: CASRPTGDNSPLHF. The CDR3 DNA follows: TGTGCCAGCAGGCCTACAGGGGATAATTCACCCCTCCACTTT.

This clone occurred a few times. The identical CDR3 is also encoded by other nucleotide sequences in the sample. The chain carries TRBV9 and TRBJ2-3; 13 bases map to TRBD2. Trimming at V came to 4 bases and at J to 6 bases, leaving 5 bases not matched to a gene. CDR3 length: 15 residues. Germline values: CDR1 SGDLS, CDR2 YYNGEE. The CDR3 coding sequence is TGTGCCAGCAGCCCGACTAGCGGGGGGTTGGATACGCAGTATTTT. It is translated as CASSPTSGGLDTQYF.